Following are 20 T cell receptor beta chains from one sample sequenced in a study of vaccination and CD4 T cells after COVID-19 (dated by TCRdb to 2022 to 2024). To prepare the library, PCR was applied. Sequenced on an Illumina iSeq 100. TCR sequencing of DNA from cultured CD4+ T cells used the Oncomine TCR Beta short-read assay at the Johns Hopkins FTIC core. The public sequencing data were trimmed at Q25 with fastp and processed into clonotypes with MiXCR by TCRdb, which kept only in-frame beta chains. Rows with one shared CDR3 protein collapse into an entry with the most common genes and DNA. Recorded for this sample are 20,000 or so distinct CDR3 sequences; 58% of them occurred a single time. Jointly, the top ten make up 9% to 10% of the sample. The treatment or condition label on this specimen signifies: approximately 9-day PBMC culture with coronavirus spike peptide pools or control peptides (ViraFEST assay).

Their specific antigens are unknown. Source: CD4+ T cells from blood, cultured in vitro, taken after SARS-CoV-2 vaccination. The receptor source for this set is a human donor who had recovered from COVID-19.

The chain joins TRBV19 to TRBJ1-5, with no clear D. CDR1 and CDR2 (germline): LNHDA, SQIVND (reference sequence). V gave up 7 bases and J gave up 2 bases, with 9 bases separating them. CDR3 length: 13 amino acids. The DNA for the CDR3 is TGTGCCAGTAACCAGGTTGGCAATCAGCCCCAGCATTTT. This encodes CASNQVGNQPQHF.

This clonotype was counted a few times. CDR3 sequence reads: CASSLIGQGWGYTF. Here the CDR3 DNA reads TGTGCCAGCAGCTTGATAGGACAGGGGTGGGGCTACACCTTC. The chain links TRBV5-4 to TRBJ1-2; TRBD1 matches 9 bases. This CDR3 is built from 14 residues. The V gene end was trimmed by 1 base and the J gene end by 8 bases; junction bases not matched to a gene: 6. From germline, CDR1 is SGHNT and CDR2 YYREEE (reference sequence).

The chain couples TRBV7-2 to TRBJ2-7; 7 bases agree with TRBD2. V dropped 5 bases and J dropped 0; count of bases not matched to a gene: 7. The germline V gene encodes CDR1 SGHTA and CDR2 FQGNSA. The CDR3 runs 15 residues. In DNA, the CDR3 is TGTGCCAGCAGCCCCCGGGCGGGAGTCTCCTACGAGCAGTACTTC. Amino acids: CASSPRAGVSYEQYF.

This clonotype appeared a few times. The chain links TRBV20-1 to TRBJ1-5; a weak D match, TRBD1 (5 bases). Germline-derived CDR1 and CDR2 are DFQATT and SNEGSKA (reference sequence). The V end was cut by 0 bases, the J end by 6 bases, with 18 bases between. The CDR3 loop spans 16 amino acids. The CDR3 DNA sequence: TGCAGTGCTAGAGAGGGGACCACCGGTGGGGGTCAGCCCCAGCATTTT. Its protein product is CSAREGTTGGGQPQHF.

The chain has TRBV19 and TRBJ1-3, with 7 bases fitting TRBD1. Germline V gene lookup returns CDR1 LNHDA and CDR2 SQIVND (reference sequence). This CDR3 contains 18 residues. With 6 bases clipped from V and 0 bases from J, the junction kept 14 bases outside the gene matches. As DNA, the CDR3 is TGTGCCAGTAGGAACCTAGGGACAGCGGACGGCTCTGGAAACACCATATATTTT. This translates into CASRNLGTADGSGNTIYF.

The V gene is TRBV6-1, the J gene TRBJ2-1, with 7 nucleotides matching TRBD1. This CDR3 spans 13 amino acids. Per the germline V gene, CDR1 is MNHNS and CDR2 is SASEGT. V lost 7 bases, J lost 5 bases, and 5 bases stayed unmatched. DNA for the CDR3: TGTGCCAGCACGGGACAGATCCACAATGAGCAGTTCTTC. This gives the protein CASTGQIHNEQFF.

This clonotype turned up a few times. The chain links TRBV20-1 to TRBJ2-7, with 7 positions matching TRBD2. J was trimmed by 2 bases and V by 3 bases; bases with no gene match: 7. The CDR3 spans 14 residues. Germline CDR1 is DFQATT and CDR2 is SNEGSKA (reference sequence). CDR3 bases: TGCAGTGCTAGGGGGTCGGGGGGAGCCTACGAGCAGTACTTC. This translates into CSARGSGGAYEQYF.

This clonotype has a single count. The chain employs TRBV14 and TRBJ2-3; D gene uncertain. Germline values: CDR1 SGHDN, CDR2 FVKESK. Trimming shortened V by 6 bases and J by 4 bases, and 14 bases separated the two germline ends. The CDR3 is 14 residues long. In DNA, the CDR3 is TGTGCCAGCAGTCGGCAGGCAAACCCAGATACGCAGTATTTT. Its protein product is CASSRQANPDTQYF.

This rearrangement joins TRBV4-2 to TRBJ1-2; D call uncertain. The CDR3 spans 15 residues. Per germline, CDR1 LGHNA and CDR2 YNFKEQ. V shed 1 base and J shed 4 bases, with 13 bases lying between them. CDR3 loop: CASSQGAPAAYGYTF. As DNA, the CDR3 is TGTGCCAGCAGCCAAGGGGCACCCGCAGCCTATGGCTACACCTTC.

The chain has TRBV7-6 and TRBJ2-3, with D possibly being TRBD1 (6 bases). There are 14 residues in the CDR3. The V gene's germline CDR1 is SGHVS and CDR2 FNYEAQ. Trimming removed 5 bases at V and 4 bases at J, with 13 bases between. This chain's CDR3 is CASSRQENSDTQYF. Written as DNA, the CDR3 is TGTGCCAGCAGCCGACAGGAGAACTCAGATACGCAGTATTTT.

This clonotype was seen just once. The chain links TRBV12-3 or TRBV12-4 to TRBJ2-3; TRBD1 aligns across 8 bases. V was clipped by 7 bases and J by 5 bases; unmatched bases: 5. The CDR3 sequence is 13 residues long. Here the CDR3 DNA reads TGTGCCAGCACCTATACAGGGGGAGATACGCAGTATTTT. It is translated as CASTYTGGDTQYF.

The rearrangement uses TRBV7-2 and TRBJ1-2, with D possibly matching TRBD1 (5 bases). Germline loops: CDR1 SGHTA, CDR2 FQGNSA. CDR3 length: 15 residues. Trimming left V 2 bases short and J 0 bases short, with 10 bases between. This chain's CDR3 is CASSLLGHPNYGYTF. In nucleotides, the CDR3 is TGTGCCAGCAGCTTATTGGGGCACCCTAACTATGGCTACACCTTC.

The rearrangement uses TRBV5-1 and TRBJ2-5, with 11 bases matching TRBD2. Looked up from germline, CDR1 is SGHRS and CDR2 is YFSETQ. After removal of 4 bases from V and 2 bases from J, the junction contained 10 bases not matched to a gene. CDR3 length: 17 residues. The CDR3 region has the DNA TGCGCCAGCAGCGAACCGGGACTAGCGGTAACACAAGAGACCCAGTACTTC. Protein sequence: CASSEPGLAVTQETQYF. The full variable domain, in which reference TRBV5-1 and TRBJ2-5 provide the parts outside the CDR3, is KAGVTQTPRYLIKTRGQQVTLSCSPISGHRSVSWYQQTPGQGLQFLFEYFSETQRNKGNFPGRFSGRQFSNSRSEMNVSTLELGDSALYLCASSEPGLAVTQETQYFGPGTRLLVL.

The chain carries TRBV20-1 and TRBJ1-1; possibly TRBD1 for D (5 bases). Trimming took off 5 bases at V and 3 bases at J, with 22 bases between the two ends. Germline V gives CDR1 DFQATT, CDR2 SNEGSKA (reference sequence). The CDR3 runs to 16 residues. The CDR3 bases are TGCAGTGCTTCCTCCTCTAGGTTGGTCAGGGACACTGAAGCTTTCTTT. This codes for CSASSSRLVRDTEAFF.

The genes are TRBV27 and TRBJ2-5; 13 bases map to TRBD2. The V segment lost 5 bases and the J segment 5 bases; nucleotides outside the gene matches: 8. This CDR3 has 16 residues. In germline, CDR1 is MNHEY, CDR2 SMNVEV (reference sequence). The CDR3 protein is CASSRLAGGLGETQYF. The DNA of the CDR3 is TGTGCCAGCAGTCGACTAGCGGGAGGTCTCGGGGAGACCCAGTACTTC.

This chain uses TRBV15 with TRBJ1-1; D gene ambiguous. The germline V gene encodes CDR1 LNHNV and CDR2 YYDKDF (reference sequence). The CDR3 length is 14 residues. The V end lost 3 bases, the J end lost 1 base, and 9 bases lay between the germline ends. This CDR3 reads CATSRTHRNTEAFF. In nucleotides, the CDR3 is TGTGCCACCAGCAGGACACACAGGAACACTGAAGCTTTCTTT.

This rearrangement joins TRBV5-4 to TRBJ1-2; D remains ambiguous. There are 13 residues in the CDR3. V shed 3 bases and J shed 6 bases, with 12 bases lying between them. The germline V gene has CDR1 SGHNT and CDR2 YYREEE (reference sequence). CDR3 nucleotides: TGTGCCAGCAGCTCGGACCTGGAGCATGGCTACACCTTC. It specifies CASSSDLEHGYTF.

CDR3 sequence: CASGPGTGGVSNQPQHF. The DNA of the CDR3 is TGTGCCAGCGGGCCGGGGACAGGGGGCGTAAGCAATCAGCCCCAGCATTTT. V is TRBV28 and J is TRBJ1-5; TRBD1 matches 12 bases. The CDR3 is 17 residues long. The trim removed 8 bases at V and 1 base at J, leaving 9 bases unmatched. Germline CDR1 is MDHEN and CDR2 is SYDVKM.

The chain employs TRBV11-2 and TRBJ2-6; D unresolved. The CDR3 runs 15 residues. The V gene lost 1 base and the J gene lost 0 bases, with 4 bases spanning the gap. Germline V gene lookup returns CDR1 SGHAT and CDR2 FQNNGV. The CDR3, as DNA: TGTGCCAGCAGCTTAGCCCTCTCTGGGGCCAACGTCCTGACTTTC. It codes for CASSLALSGANVLTF.

This chain joins TRBV12-3 or TRBV12-4 and TRBJ1-2; 7 bases fit TRBD1. This CDR3 comprises 16 residues. V trimming: 0 bases; J trimming: 8 bases; junction bases outside the gene matches: 12. The DNA of the CDR3 is TGTGCCAGCAGTTTAGCGCCATTTACAGGGGCGCGGGGCTACACCTTC. This sequence encodes CASSLAPFTGARGYTF.